This T cell receptor (beta chain) came from a study of early T cells in non-severe SARS-CoV-2 infection. Attachment of unique molecular identifiers to individual cDNA molecules was performed. TCRdb re-derived calls from the 5' RACE reads in MiXCR, one entry per CDR3 protein. The table includes roughly 56,000 distinct CDR3 sequences, about an eighth detected once. Germline CDR1 and CDR2: SGHNT and YYREEE (reference sequence). The CDR3 length is 13 residues. V lost 4 bases and J lost 4, with 11 bases in between. Material: whole blood. The clonotype comes from an adult who was a healthcare worker with PCR-confirmed SARS-CoV-2 infection or an uninfected control (not recorded which). The chain employs TRBV5-4 and TRBJ1-2, with D perhaps matching TRBD1 (6 bases). The CDR3 region has the DNA TGTGCCAGCAGCCCCGACAGGTTCTATGGCTACACCTTC. This codes for CASSPDRFYGYTF.